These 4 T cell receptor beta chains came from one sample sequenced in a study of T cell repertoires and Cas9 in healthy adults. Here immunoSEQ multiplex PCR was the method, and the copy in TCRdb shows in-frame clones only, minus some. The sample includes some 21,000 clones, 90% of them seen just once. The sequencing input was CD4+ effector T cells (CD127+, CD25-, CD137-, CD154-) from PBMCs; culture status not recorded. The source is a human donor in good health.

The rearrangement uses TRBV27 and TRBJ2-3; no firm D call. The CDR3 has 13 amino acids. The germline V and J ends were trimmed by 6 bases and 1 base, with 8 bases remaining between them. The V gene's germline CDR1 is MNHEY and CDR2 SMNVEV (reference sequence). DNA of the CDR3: TGTGCCAGCAGCTGGGCCGGCACAGATACGCAGTATTTT. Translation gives CASSWAGTDTQYF.

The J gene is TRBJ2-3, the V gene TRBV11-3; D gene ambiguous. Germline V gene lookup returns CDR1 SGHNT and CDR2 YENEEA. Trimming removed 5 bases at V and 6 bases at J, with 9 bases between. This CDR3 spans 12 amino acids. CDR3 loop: CASSAQPDTQYF. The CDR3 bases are TGTGCCAGCAGCGCCCAGCCGGATACGCAGTATTTT.

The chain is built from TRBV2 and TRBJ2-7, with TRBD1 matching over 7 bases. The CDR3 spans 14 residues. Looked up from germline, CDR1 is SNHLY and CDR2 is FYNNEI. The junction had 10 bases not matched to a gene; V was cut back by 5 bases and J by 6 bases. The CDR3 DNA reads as TGTGCCAGCAGTCGACAGGGTACGTCGTCCGAGCAGTACTTC. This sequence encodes CASSRQGTSSEQYF.

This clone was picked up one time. The CDR3 coding sequence is TGTGCCAGCAGCTTGGATGAAAAACTGTTTTTT. Translating it yields CASSLDEKLFF. The chain employs TRBV7-6 and TRBJ1-4; no clear D. Per germline, CDR1 SGHVS and CDR2 FNYEAQ. The CDR3 covers 11 residues. V lost 3 bases to trimming and J lost 6 bases, with 2 bases between them.